This T cell receptor (beta chain) was identified in a study of cytotoxic CD8 clonotypes in ibrutinib-treated CLL. Here immunoSEQ multiplex PCR was the method, and the copy in TCRdb shows in-frame clones only, minus some. Of about 21,000 clones listed, more than 65% are singletons. The CDR3 sequence is 15 residues long. V lost 5 bases and J lost 7; bases outside the gene matches: 5. CDR1 LNHDA and CDR2 SQIVND come from the germline V gene (reference sequence). Specimen: PBMCs, collected before ibrutinib treatment. The J gene is TRBJ1-6, the V gene TRBV19; 10 bases match TRBD1. The sequence derives from a human donor with chronic lymphocytic leukemia. This CDR3 reads CASSVGQGGNSPLHF. The CDR3 DNA is TGTGCCAGTAGTGTTGGACAGGGGGGAAATTCACCCCTCCACTTT.